This TCR beta chain emerged from a study of cytomegalovirus exposure and HLA in healthy donors (dated by TCRdb to the late 2010s). About the study as a whole: An earlier analysis of roughly 630 of the donors reported 250 to 300 Gb of sequence data and 117 million unique TCR beta sequences from about 180 million T cells. An early release that covered several hundred HLA-typed donors contained around 330 gigabases of sequencing data and 70 million to 100 million unique TCR sequences. Of the roughly 400 genotyped donors, 65% to 90% fell in the genetic ancestry cluster associated with self-reported Caucasian donors. The study was designed to test whether signatures of past pathogen exposure could be identified by cataloging public T cell receptors. The study used immunosequencing to profile the T cell repertoires of some 600 subjects and linked those repertoires to cytomegalovirus serostatus. Besides the first cohort of hundreds of subjects, a separate validation cohort made up of 120 different subjects was used. To predict cytomegalovirus infection status, the study combined high-throughput TCR immunosequencing, statistical association of individual TCRs with disease status, and machine learning. A later analysis re-analyzed previously published TCR beta repertoires from roughly 630 donors and added high-resolution HLA genotyping to study TCR occurrence patterns. Rather than drawing on any new phenotypic data, the later analysis identified candidate immune exposures from TCR beta sequences and the way those sequences occurred across donors. To decide whether each TCR beta V gene segment behaved as functional or pseudogenic, an earlier analysis of approximately 590 of the donors relied on high-throughput TCR beta sequencing. Donor age, sex, ethnicity and CMV serostatus were compiled together with the repertoire data. Genome-wide SNP genotypes for about 65% of the 666 donors were used in a later genetic analysis, which treated that subset as a discovery cohort. Every discovery cohort repertoire had been produced on one sequencing platform. Class I and class II HLA loci were covered by the typing at four-digit resolution. The number of typed donors differed by locus: roughly 620-640 for A, B, C, DRB1 and DQB1; some 500 for DQA1; 606 for DPA1; and some 430 for DPB1. Roughly 5 DR-DQ haplotypes were handled as single units for association and clustering, since linkage in the cohort was strong. Among over 350 genotyped donors of the cohort, an average of around 240,000 unique TCR beta nucleotide sequences were sequenced per donor, around a sixth of them non-productive.

In total, roughly 710 healthy bone marrow donors made up the cohort. At the time of sampling, all cohort members were nominally healthy, though unrecorded immune exposures were likely present. The donor was CMV seronegative and belonged to the group of more than 300 seronegative cohort members. A peripheral blood sample was provided by each donor, and peripheral blood mononuclear cells were used for TCR beta sequencing. Genomic DNA was extracted from the blood cell samples with the Qiagen DNeasy Blood Extraction Kit. With regard to this clone: The specificity of this receptor is unknown. No qualities accompany the bases; no much larger clone lies one base away.

Study-level results and caveats: The 87-base-pair reads could not distinguish some IMGT-functional V segments, including TRBV6-2 and TRBV6-3, so those segments were excluded. Specific HLA alleles were associated with more than 15,000 TCR beta sequences at a false discovery rate of 0.05 in a later analysis. A later genetic analysis associated a missense DCLRE1C variant with V-gene and J-gene trimming of TCR beta chains, and an independent cohort replicated the association. A few of the identified cytomegalovirus-associated TCR beta chains were confirmed in vitro to be specific for cytomegalovirus antigens. This cohort had only TCR beta chains sequenced, and the lack of alpha or paired-chain data limited which features could be detected. In a later analysis, HLA-associated TCR beta chains showed more clonal expansion and lower generation probabilities than non-associated chains that were equally common. When HLA alleles, especially DR and DQ, strongly co-occurred, TCR associations were difficult to assign to individual alleles. The sequencing pipeline was judged likely to have produced a cluster of highly shared sequence variants as a technical artifact. A later analysis found that TCR association rates varied across HLA loci, with DRB1 alleles showing the most associated TCRs and HLA-C alleles the fewest. A further reported finding was that TCR beta sequences accurately predicted the HLA-A and HLA-B alleles for most subjects in the first cohort. It was suggested by the authors that the approach could potentially be generalized to other disease states and immunological phenotypes. For the cohort, immune exposure information was limited to CMV serostatus. Correlated functional status among segregating V segments might be attributable to linkage disequilibrium, but an unknown experimental factor could not be ruled out. In the study, about 150 TCR beta chains were listed as associated with cytomegalovirus. HLA typing was unavailable for some donors at each locus, so association tests used only the typed subset. Most CMV-associated TCR beta chains appeared to be HLA-restricted in a later analysis, and the HLA associations seemed to be driven largely by CMV exposure. Roughly uniform sequencing depth across donors was assumed in presence/absence analyses, although this assumption may not hold. The earlier analysis of almost 600 of the donors excluded around 17 rarely observed V segments, including chromosome 9 orphons, because counts were too low. Most TCR sequences were seen in very few donors, while some public TCRs were found in many individuals. Cytomegalovirus status was reported to be diagnosed by the classifier with high specificity and sensitivity in both the original and validation cohorts. A later genetic analysis reported fewer N-insertions in productive TCRs among donors in an Asian-associated ancestry cluster than the approximately 700-donor mean. In an earlier analysis of fewer than 750 of the donors, most TCR beta V segments were observed in productive rearrangements about 87% or about 30% of the time, broadly matching IMGT annotations. Several of the top co-occurrence clusters appeared to be linked to parvovirus B19, influenza, CMV and Epstein-Barr virus, according to a later analysis.

Via the germline V gene (reference sequence), CDR1 is LNHDA and CDR2 SQIVND. The CDR3 runs 16 amino acids, cysteine and phenylalanine included. Only the CDR3 portion is preserved as DNA: 48 bases, with reading frame beginning at the first base. The germline V and J ends show losses of 5 bases and 6 bases respectively, and no gene match explains 9 bases of the junction. The receptor library was made with the immunoSEQ multiplex PCR assay. For the multiplex PCR, a mixture combining 60 forward primers for TCR Vbeta segments and 13 reverse primers for TCR Jbeta segments was used. The CDR3 region of rearranged TCR beta genes was amplified from genomic DNA with a multiplex PCR assay. On the Illumina HiSeq System, the amplified TCR beta libraries were sequenced as 87-base-pair reads. On the study's bioinformatics: In a later analysis, some 80 million unique TCR beta chains were counted across the 500 to 850 repertoires, and approximately 11 million of these chains were shared by at least two donors. A nearest-neighbor algorithm error-corrected the raw reads and collapsed the reads into unique sequences, merging closely related sequences to remove PCR and sequencing errors. Alignment of CDR3 sequences to IMGT reference sequences was used to assign V, D and J gene segments. Each retained sequence needed at least a six-nucleotide match to both a V gene segment and a J gene segment. A rearrangement counted as productive if the CDR3 had no stop codons and remained in frame with V and J, and every other rearrangement counted as non-productive. Following IMGT convention, CDR3 was defined as the stretch from the second conserved V-encoded cysteine to the conserved J-encoded phenylalanine. In an earlier analysis of around 540 of the donors, sequences lacking an unambiguous match to a single V gene segment were excluded. An earlier analysis of several hundred of the donors called V segments functional above 56.7% productive rearrangements and segregating when the between-donor standard deviation exceeded 5%. A statistical classification framework was built to diagnose cytomegalovirus status from the catalog of TCR beta chain sequences. V and J gene assignment, in a later analysis, came from comparing TCR nucleotide sequences with IMGT/GENE-DB human TR gene sequences. A later analysis assigned CDR3 sequences and most-parsimonious VDJ recombination scenarios with the TCRdist pipeline. In a later analysis, each TCR beta chain was defined by its CDR3 amino acid sequence together with its V-gene family, and reads lacking a unique V-gene family were excluded. A later analysis removed nearly 600 highly shared, low-generation-probability nucleotide sequences to deal with suspected cross-contamination and a sequencing artifact. A later analysis calculated a clonal expansion index for each public chain from normalized within-repertoire ranks of inferred template counts. A later analysis computed generation probabilities with a VDJ recombination model fitted to out-of-frame rearrangements, and checked the results against IGoR. In a later analysis, TCR-TCR, TCR-HLA and TCR-CMV co-occurrence was scored with hypergeometric tests, and a repertoire-size bias correction was applied to TCR pairs. False discovery rates were estimated in a later analysis by permuting HLA or CMV assignments 20 times. In a later analysis, co-occurring TCRs were grouped with DBSCAN, and TCRdist sequence similarity was added when clustering was performed within HLA-allele-positive subsets. Repertoires with fewer than 30,000 or more than 120,000 public chains were left out of co-occurrence clustering, as were about 5 repertoires with anomalous nucleotide sharing. The source is immuneACCESS, and TCRdb retained only in-frame sequences with V and J called. Part of the clones is not carried over; for the studies checked, unresolved V genes explain less than half of this, and the remainder is unexplained. V, J and clone size were drawn from that table, and D and trimming were deduced from the DNA. This sample is represented by around 120,000 clones; roughly 80% of them were singletons. Of the sample, 2.5% is held by the ten largest clones.

The sequence is built from TRBV19 and TRBJ1-5; 11 bases in the middle match TRBD1. The sequence came from a man aged 25 to 45 in good health and CMV-seronegative. The source material was PBMCs. The DNA reads TGTGCCAGTAGTGGTCAGGGGACAGGGGGTTTTCAGCCCCAGCATTTT. This gives the protein CASSGQGTGGFQPQHF.